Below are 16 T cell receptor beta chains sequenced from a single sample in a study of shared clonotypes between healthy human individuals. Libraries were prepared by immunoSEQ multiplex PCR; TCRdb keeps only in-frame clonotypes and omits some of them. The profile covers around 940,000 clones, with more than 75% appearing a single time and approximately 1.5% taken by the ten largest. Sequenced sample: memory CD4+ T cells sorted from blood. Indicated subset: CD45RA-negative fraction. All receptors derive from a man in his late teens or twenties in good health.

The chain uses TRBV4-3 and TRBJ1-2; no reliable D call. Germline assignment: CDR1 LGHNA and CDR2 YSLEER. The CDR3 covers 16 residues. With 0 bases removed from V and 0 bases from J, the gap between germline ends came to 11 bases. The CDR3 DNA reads TGCGCCAGCAGCCAAGAGGAAGGCCCAGCTAACTATGGCTACACCTTC. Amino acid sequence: CASSQEEGPANYGYTF.

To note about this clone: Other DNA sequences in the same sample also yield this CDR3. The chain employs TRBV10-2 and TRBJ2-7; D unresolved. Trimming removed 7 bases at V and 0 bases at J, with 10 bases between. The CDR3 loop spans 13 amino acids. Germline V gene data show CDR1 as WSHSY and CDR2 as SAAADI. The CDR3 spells CASTGYSSYEQYF. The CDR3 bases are TGCGCCAGCACCGGGTACAGCTCCTACGAGCAGTACTTC.

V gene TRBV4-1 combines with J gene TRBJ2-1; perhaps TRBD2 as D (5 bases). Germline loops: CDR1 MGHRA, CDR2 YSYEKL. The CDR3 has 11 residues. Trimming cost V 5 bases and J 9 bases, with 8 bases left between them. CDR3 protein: CASSNRGEQFF. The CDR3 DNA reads TGCGCCAGCAGCAATCGGGGTGAGCAGTTCTTC.

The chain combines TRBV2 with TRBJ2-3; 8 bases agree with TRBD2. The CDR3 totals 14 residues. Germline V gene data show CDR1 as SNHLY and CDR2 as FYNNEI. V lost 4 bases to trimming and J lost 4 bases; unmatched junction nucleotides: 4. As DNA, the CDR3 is TGTGCCAGCAGTGTTGGACTAGCCCCAGATACGCAGTATTTT. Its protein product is CASSVGLAPDTQYF.

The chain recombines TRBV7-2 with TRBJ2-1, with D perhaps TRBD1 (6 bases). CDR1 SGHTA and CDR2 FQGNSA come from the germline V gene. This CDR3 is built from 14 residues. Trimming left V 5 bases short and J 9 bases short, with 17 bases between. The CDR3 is CASSARGQIVEQFF. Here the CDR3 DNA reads TGTGCCAGCAGCGCTAGGGGACAAATCGTTGAGCAGTTCTTC.

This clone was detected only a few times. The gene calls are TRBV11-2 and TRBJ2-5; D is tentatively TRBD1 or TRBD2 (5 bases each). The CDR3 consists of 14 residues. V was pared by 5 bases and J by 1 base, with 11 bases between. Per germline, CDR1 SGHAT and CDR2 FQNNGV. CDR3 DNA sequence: TGTGCCAGCAGCCCGGGACCACCCCAAGAGACCCAGTACTTC. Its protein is CASSPGPPQETQYF.

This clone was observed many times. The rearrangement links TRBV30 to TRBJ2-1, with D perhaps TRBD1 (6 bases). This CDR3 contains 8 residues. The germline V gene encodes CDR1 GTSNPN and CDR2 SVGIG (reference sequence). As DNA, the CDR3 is TGTGATGGACAGCCGGAGTTCTTC. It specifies CDGQPEFF.

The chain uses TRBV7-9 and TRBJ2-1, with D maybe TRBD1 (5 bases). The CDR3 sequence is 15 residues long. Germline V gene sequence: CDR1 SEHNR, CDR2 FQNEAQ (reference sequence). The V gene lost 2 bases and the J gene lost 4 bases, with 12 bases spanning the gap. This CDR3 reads CASSLKGSGYNEQFF. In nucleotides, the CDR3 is TGTGCCAGCAGCTTAAAGGGGTCCGGTTACAATGAGCAGTTCTTC.

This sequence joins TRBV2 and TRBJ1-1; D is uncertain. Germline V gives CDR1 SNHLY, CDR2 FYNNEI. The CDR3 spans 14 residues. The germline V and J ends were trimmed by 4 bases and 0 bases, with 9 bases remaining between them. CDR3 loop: CASSAQAVNTEAFF. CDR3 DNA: TGTGCCAGCAGTGCCCAAGCCGTGAACACTGAAGCTTTCTTT.

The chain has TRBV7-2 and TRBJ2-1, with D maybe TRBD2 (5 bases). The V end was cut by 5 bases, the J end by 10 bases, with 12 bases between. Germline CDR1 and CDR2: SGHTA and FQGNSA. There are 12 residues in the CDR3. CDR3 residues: CASSPLAEEQFF. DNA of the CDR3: TGTGCCAGCAGCCCCCTAGCAGAGGAGCAGTTCTTC.

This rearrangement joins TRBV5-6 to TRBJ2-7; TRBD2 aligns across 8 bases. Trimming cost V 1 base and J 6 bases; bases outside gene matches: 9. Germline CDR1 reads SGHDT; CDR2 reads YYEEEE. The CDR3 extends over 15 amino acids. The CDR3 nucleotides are TGTGCCAGCAGCTTGATACCGGGAGGGCCAATCGAGCAGTACTTC. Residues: CASSLIPGGPIEQYF.

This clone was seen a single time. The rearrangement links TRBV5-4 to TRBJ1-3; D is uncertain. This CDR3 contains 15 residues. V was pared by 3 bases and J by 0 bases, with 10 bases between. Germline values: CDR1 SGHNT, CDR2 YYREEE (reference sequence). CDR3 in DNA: TGTGCCAGCAGCTCAACCAAAACCTCTGGAAACACCATATATTTT. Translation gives CASSSTKTSGNTIYF.

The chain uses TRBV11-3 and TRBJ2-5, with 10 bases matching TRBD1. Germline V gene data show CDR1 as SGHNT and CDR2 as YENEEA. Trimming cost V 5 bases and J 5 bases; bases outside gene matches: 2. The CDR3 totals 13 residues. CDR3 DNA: TGTGCCAGCAGCCAGGGACAGGGGGAGACCCAGTACTTC. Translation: CASSQGQGETQYF.

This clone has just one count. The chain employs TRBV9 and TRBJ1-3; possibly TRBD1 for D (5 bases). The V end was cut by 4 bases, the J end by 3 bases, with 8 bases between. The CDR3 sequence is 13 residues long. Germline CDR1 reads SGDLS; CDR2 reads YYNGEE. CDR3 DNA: TGTGCCAGCAGCCCAGGGATTGGAAACACCATATATTTT. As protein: CASSPGIGNTIYF.

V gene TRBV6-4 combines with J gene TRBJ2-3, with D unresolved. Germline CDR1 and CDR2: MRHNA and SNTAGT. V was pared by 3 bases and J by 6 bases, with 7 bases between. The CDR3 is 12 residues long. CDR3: CASSEAKDTQYF. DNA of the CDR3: TGTGCCAGCAGTGAAGCTAAGGATACGCAGTATTTT.

The CDR3 spells CAISESRVSEQYF. DNA of the CDR3: TGTGCCATCAGTGAGTCGAGGGTAAGCGAGCAGTACTTC. The chain has TRBV10-3 and TRBJ2-7; D is possibly TRBD2 (5 bases). Germline CDR1 is ENHRY and CDR2 is SYGVKD. The CDR3 runs 13 residues. The V gene lost 0 bases and the J gene lost 6 bases, with 9 bases spanning the gap.